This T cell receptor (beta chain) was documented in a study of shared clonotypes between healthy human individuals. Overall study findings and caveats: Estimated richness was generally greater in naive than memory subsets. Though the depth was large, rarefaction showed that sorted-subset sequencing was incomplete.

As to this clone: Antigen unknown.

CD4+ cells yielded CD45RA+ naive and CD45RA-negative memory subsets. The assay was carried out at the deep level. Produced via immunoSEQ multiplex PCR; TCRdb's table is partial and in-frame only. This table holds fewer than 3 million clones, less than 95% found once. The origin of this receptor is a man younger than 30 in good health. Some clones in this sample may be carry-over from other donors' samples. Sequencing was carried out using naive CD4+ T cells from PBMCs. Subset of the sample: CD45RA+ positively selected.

CDR3 sequence reads: CASSPYLNRGRGGDTGELFF. CDR3 nucleotide sequence: TGCGCCAGCAGCCCTTACCTGAACAGGGGGCGAGGAGGGGACACCGGGGAGCTGTTTTTT. V is TRBV4-1 and J is TRBJ2-2, with TRBD1 matching over 9 bases. Germline V gives CDR1 MGHRA, CDR2 YSYEKL. This CDR3 region has 20 residues. The junction had 18 bases not matched to a gene; V was cut back by 4 bases and J by 3 bases.